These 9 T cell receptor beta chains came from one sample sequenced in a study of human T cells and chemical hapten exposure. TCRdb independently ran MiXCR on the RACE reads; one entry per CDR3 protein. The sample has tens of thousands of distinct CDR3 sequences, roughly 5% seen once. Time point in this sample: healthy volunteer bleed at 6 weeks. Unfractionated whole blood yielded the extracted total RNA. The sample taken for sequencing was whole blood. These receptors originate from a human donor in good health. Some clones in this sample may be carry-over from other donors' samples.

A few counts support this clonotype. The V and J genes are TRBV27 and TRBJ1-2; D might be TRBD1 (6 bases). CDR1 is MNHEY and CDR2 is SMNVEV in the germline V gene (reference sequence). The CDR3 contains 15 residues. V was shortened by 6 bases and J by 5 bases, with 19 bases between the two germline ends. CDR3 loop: CASRGGGQGTYGYTF. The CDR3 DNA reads TGTGCCAGCAGGGGGGGGGGACAAGGGACGTATGGCTACACCTTC.

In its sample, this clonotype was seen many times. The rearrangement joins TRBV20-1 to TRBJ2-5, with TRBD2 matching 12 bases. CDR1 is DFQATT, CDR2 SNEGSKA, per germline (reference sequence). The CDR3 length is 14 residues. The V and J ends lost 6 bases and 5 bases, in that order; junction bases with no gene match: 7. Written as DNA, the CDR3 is TGCAGTGCCAGACTAGCGGGGGAGGTGGAGACCCAGTACTTC. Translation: CSARLAGEVETQYF.

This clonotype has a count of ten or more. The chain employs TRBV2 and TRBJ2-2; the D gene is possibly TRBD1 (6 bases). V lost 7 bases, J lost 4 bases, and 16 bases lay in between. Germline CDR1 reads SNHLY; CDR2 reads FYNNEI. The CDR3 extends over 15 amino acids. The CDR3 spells CASKVEDSFTGELFF. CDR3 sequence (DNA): TGTGCCAGCAAGGTGGAGGACAGTTTCACCGGGGAGCTGTTTTTT.

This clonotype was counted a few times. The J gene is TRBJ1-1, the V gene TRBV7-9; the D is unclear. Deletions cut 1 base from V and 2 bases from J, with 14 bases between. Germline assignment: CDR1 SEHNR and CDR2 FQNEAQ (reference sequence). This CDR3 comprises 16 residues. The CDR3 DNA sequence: TGTGCCAGCAGCTTAGGCGAAATAAGGGCAAACACTGAAGCTTTCTTT. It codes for CASSLGEIRANTEAFF.

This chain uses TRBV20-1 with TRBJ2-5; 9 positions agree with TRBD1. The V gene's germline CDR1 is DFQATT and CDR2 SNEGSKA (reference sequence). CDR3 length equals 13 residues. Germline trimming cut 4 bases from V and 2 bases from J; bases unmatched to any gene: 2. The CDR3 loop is CSANRGLQETQYF. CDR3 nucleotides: TGCAGTGCTAACAGGGGGCTACAAGAGACCCAGTACTTC.

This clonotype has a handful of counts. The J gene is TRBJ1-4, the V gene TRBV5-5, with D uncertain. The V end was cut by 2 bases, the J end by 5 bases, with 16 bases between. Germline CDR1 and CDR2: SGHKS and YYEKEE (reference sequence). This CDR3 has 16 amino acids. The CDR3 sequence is CASSLRFEPSNEKLFF. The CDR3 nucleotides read TGTGCCAGCAGCTTAAGGTTCGAACCGTCAAATGAAAAACTGTTTTTT.

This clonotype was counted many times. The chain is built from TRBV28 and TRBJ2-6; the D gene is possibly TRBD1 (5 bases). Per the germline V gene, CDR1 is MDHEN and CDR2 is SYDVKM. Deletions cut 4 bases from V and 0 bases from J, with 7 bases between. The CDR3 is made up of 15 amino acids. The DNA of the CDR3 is TGTGCCAGCAGTTCAGGACACTCTGGGGCCAACGTCCTGACTTTC. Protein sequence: CASSSGHSGANVLTF.

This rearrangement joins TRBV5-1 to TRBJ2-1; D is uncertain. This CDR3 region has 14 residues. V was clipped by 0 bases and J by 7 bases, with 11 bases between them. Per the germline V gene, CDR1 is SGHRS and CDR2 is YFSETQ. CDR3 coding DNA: TGCGCCAGCAGCTTGGGGACGGTGGGAAATGAGCAGTTCTTC. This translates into CASSLGTVGNEQFF.

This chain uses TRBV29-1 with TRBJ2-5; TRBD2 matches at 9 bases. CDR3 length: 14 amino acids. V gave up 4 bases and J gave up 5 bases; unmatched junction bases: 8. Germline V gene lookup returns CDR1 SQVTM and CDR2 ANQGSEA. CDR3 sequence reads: CSVGPAGGRETQYF. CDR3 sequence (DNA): TGCAGCGTTGGCCCAGCGGGAGGTCGGGAGACCCAGTACTTC.